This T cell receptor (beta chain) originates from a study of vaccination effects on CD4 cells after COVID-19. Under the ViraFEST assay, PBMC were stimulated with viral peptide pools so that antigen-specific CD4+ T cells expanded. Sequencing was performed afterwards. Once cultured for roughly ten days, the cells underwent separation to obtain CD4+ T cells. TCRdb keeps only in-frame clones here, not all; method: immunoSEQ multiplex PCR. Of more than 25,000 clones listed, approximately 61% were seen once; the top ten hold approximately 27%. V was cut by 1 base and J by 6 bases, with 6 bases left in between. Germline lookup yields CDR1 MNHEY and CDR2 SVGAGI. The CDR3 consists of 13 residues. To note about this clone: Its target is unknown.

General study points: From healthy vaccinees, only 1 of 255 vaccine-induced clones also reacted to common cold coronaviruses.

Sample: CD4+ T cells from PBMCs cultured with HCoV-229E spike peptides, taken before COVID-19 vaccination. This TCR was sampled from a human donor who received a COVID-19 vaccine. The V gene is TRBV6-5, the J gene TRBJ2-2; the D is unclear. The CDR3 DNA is TGTGCCAGCAGTTACTTCAGTTCCGGGGAGCTGTTTTTT. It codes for CASSYFSSGELFF.